These 7 T cell receptor beta chains came from one sample sequenced in a study of T cell changes during pregnancy in multiple sclerosis. Assay: immunoSEQ multiplex PCR; the TCRdb copy retains only in-frame clones and omits some. There are tens of thousands of clones in the sample; roughly 92% occur only once, and just under 2% lies in the top ten. This sample comprised peripheral blood, obtained in the second trimester of pregnancy. All receptors derive from a female donor with multiple sclerosis, enrolled in a pregnancy study.

The rearrangement joins TRBV13 to TRBJ2-2; TRBD1 matches 9 bases. This CDR3 spans 16 amino acids. The germline V gene encodes CDR1 PRHDT and CDR2 FYEKMQ (reference sequence). V was pared by 5 bases and J by 6 bases, with 10 bases of the junction left unmatched. Here the CDR3 reads CASSKNTGGSAGELFF. Written as DNA, the CDR3 is TGTGCCAGCAGCAAAAATACAGGGGGCTCGGCCGGGGAGCTGTTTTTT.

V and J are TRBV14 and TRBJ2-3, with TRBD2 matching 11 bases. This CDR3 is built from 15 residues. Germline assignment: CDR1 SGHDN and CDR2 FVKESK. Trimming at V came to 4 bases and at J to 4 bases, leaving 4 bases not matched to a gene. CDR3 in amino acids: CASSLLAGVADTQYF. In nucleotides, the CDR3 is TGTGCCAGCAGCCTACTAGCGGGAGTCGCAGATACGCAGTATTTT.

This clone was seen more than once but under ten times. The chain combines TRBV5-8 with TRBJ1-2; D may be TRBD1 (5 bases). Germline-derived CDR1 and CDR2 are SGHTS and YDEGEE. The CDR3 totals 14 residues. V lost 4 bases and J 6 bases, leaving 16 bases between the germline ends. The CDR3 DNA reads as TGTGCCAGCAGCGGACAATGGGACTGGGATGGCTACACCTTC. Its protein product is CASSGQWDWDGYTF.

The chain uses TRBV11-2 and TRBJ1-3, with D unclear. This CDR3 region has 12 residues. In germline, CDR1 is SGHAT, CDR2 FQNNGV. The V and J ends lost 4 bases and 7 bases respectively, with 8 bases between them. DNA of the CDR3: TGTGCCAGCAGCTCATCGGTGAACACCATATATTTT. Translating gives CASSSSVNTIYF.

This clone was found once. CDR3 protein: CASSRGGYEQYF. The CDR3 coding sequence is TGTGCCAGCAGCAGAGGGGGCTACGAGCAGTACTTC. The chain links TRBV7-9 to TRBJ2-7, with TRBD1 as a possible D gene (6 bases). CDR1 is SEHNR and CDR2 is FQNEAQ in the germline V gene (reference sequence). The CDR3 totals 12 residues. V was shortened by 5 bases and J by 3 bases, with 8 bases between the two germline ends.

This chain joins TRBV7-2 and TRBJ2-7; 7 nucleotides align to TRBD1. The CDR3 length is 14 residues. Germline V gene lookup returns CDR1 SGHTA and CDR2 FQGNSA. J lost 4 bases, V lost 5 bases, and 8 bases had no gene match. This chain's CDR3 is CASSTTGVPYEQYF. The CDR3, as DNA: TGTGCCAGCAGCACAACAGGGGTTCCGTACGAGCAGTACTTC.

This chain links TRBV9 with TRBJ2-5; 12 bases fit TRBD2. CDR1 SGDLS and CDR2 YYNGEE come from the germline V gene. V shed 0 bases, J shed 5 bases, and the junction held 8 bases outside the gene matches. This CDR3 is 17 amino acids long. CDR3 sequence (DNA): TGTGCCAGCAGCGTAGCGGCTAGCGGGGGGGCACTGGAGACCCAGTACTTC. It translates to CASSVAASGGALETQYF.